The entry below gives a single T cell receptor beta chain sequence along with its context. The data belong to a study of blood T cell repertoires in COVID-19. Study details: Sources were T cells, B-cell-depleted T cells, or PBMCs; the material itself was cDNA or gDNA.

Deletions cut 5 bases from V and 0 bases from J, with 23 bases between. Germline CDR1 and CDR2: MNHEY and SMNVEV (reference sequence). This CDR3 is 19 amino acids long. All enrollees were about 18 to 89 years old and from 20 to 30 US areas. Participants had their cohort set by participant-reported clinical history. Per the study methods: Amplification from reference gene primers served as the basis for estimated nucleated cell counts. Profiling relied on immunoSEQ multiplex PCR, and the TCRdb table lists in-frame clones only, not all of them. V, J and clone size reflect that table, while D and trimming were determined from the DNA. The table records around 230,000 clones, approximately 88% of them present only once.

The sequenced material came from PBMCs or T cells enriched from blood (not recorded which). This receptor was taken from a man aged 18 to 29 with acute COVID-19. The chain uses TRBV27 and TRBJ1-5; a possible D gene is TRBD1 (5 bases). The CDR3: CASSPFAGRLEYSNQPQHF. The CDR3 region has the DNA TGTGCCAGCAGTCCATTTGCGGGACGCCTCGAGTATAGCAATCAGCCCCAGCATTTT.